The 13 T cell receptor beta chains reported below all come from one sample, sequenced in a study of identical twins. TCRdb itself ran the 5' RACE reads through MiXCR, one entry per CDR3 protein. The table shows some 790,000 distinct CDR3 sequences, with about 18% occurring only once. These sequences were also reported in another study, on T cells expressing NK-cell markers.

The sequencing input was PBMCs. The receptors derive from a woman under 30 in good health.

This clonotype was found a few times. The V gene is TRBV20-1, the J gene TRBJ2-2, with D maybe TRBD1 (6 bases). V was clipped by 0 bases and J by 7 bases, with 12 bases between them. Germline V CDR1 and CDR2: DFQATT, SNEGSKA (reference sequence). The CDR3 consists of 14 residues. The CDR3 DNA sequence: TGCAGTGCTAGAGAAACCCAGGGACACGGGGAGCTGTTTTTT. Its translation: CSARETQGHGELFF.

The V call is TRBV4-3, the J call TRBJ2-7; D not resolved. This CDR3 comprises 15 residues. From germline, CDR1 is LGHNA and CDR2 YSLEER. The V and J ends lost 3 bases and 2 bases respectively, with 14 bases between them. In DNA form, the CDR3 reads TGCGCCAGCAGCCAGGGCCTCGGCGACGCCTACGAGCAGTACTTC. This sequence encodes CASSQGLGDAYEQYF.

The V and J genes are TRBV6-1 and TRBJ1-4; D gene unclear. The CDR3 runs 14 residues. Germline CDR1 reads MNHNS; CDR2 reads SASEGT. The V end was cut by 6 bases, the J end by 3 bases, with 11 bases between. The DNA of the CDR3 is TGTGCCAGCAGCTCAGGCTCGGCTAATGAAAAACTGTTTTTT. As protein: CASSSGSANEKLFF.

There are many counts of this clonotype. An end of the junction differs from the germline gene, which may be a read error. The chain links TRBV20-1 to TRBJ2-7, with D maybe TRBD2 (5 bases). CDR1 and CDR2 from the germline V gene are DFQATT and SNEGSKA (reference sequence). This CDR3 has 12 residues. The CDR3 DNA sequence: TGCAGCGCTAGCCGGAGTCGATACGAGCAGTACTTC. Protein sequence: CSASRSRYEQYF.

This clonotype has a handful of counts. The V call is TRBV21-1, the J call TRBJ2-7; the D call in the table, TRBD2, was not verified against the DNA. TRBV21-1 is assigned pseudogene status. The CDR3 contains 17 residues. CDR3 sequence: CASSKGRLAGVLYEQYF. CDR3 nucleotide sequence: TGTGCCAGCAGCAAAGGCAGACTAGCGGGAGTTTTATACGAGCAGTACTTC.

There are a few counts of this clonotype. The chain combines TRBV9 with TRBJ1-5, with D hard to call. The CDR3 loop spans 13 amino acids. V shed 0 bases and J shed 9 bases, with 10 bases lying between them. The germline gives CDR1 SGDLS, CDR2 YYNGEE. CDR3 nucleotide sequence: TGTGCCAGCAGCGTAGCGGGTTTCGCGCCCCAGCATTTT. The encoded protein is CASSVAGFAPQHF.

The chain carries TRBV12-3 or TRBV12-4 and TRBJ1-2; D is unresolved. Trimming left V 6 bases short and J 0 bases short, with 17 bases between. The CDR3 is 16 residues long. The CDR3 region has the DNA TGTGCCAGCAGCCTCTTGGCGCTGAAAGCTAACTATGGCTACACCTTC. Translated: CASSLLALKANYGYTF.

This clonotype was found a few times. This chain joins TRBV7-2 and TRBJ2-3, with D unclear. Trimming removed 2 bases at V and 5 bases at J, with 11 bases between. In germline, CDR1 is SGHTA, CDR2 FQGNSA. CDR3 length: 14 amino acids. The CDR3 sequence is CASSLRPELDTQYF. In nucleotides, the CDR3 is TGTGCCAGCAGCTTAAGACCGGAACTAGATACGCAGTATTTT.

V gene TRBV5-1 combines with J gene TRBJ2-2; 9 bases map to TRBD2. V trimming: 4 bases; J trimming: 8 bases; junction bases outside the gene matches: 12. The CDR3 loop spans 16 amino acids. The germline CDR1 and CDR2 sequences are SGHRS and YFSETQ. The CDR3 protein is CASSAAVAGVAGELFF. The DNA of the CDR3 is TGCGCCAGCAGCGCGGCGGTAGCGGGAGTAGCGGGGGAGCTGTTTTTT.

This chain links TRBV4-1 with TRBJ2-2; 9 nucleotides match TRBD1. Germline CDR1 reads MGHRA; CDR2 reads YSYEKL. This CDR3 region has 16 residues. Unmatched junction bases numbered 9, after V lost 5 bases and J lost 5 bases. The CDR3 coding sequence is TGCGCCAGCAGCTCCACCGGGACAGGGAGAACCGGGGAGCTGTTTTTT. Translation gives CASSSTGTGRTGELFF.

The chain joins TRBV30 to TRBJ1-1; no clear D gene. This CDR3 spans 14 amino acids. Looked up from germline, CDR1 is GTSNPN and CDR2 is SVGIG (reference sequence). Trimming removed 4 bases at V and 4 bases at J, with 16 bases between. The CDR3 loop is CAWTLEGTATEAFF. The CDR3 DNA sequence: TGTGCCTGGACCCTGGAGGGAACGGCCACTGAAGCTTTCTTT.

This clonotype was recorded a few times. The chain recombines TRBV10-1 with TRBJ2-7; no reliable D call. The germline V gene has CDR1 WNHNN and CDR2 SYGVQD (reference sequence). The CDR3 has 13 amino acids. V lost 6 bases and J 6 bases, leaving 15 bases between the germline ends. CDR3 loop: CASSGKRTTEQYF. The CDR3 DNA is TGCGCCAGCAGCGGTAAACGCACAACCGAGCAGTACTTC.

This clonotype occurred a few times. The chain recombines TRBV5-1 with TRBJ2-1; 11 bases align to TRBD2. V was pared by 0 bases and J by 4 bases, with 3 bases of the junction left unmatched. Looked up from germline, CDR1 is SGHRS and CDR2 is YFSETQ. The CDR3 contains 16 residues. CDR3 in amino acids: CASSLGLAGPYNEQFF. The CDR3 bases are TGCGCCAGCAGCTTGGGACTAGCGGGGCCATACAATGAGCAGTTCTTC.